The subject of this entry is one T cell receptor (beta chain). The CDR3 consists of 16 residues. Germline V gives CDR1 SGHRS, CDR2 YFSETQ. With 4 bases clipped from V and 4 bases from J, the junction kept 7 bases outside the gene matches. The authors sequenced TCR beta from blood CD8+ and CD4+ T cells. Negative magnetic isolation gave CD8+ and CD4+ cells; FACS enriched CD8+ TEMRA. Reverse transcription of roughly 0.45 to 1 ug RNA was performed with random hexamers. TCRdb called the immunoSEQ multiplex PCR reads again in MiXCR, with one record for every CDR3 protein. This repertoire shows about 140,000 distinct CDR3 sequences, roughly 94% found once; its top ten account for 0.075% to 0.09%. The source of the sample is a study of CD8 T cells in Susac syndrome.

The sequenced sample was CD4+ T cells from PBMCs. The sequence was obtained from a human donor in good health. V is TRBV5-1 and J is TRBJ2-3; 12 positions match TRBD2. The DNA for the CDR3 is TGCGCCAGCAGCCTCCGGACTAGCGGGATCTCAGATACGCAGTATTTT. Translating gives CASSLRTSGISDTQYF.